This T cell receptor (beta chain) was recovered during a study of T-cell memory formation after mild COVID-19 (dated by TCRdb to about 2021). Study-wide context: TCR sequence clusters from the two donors were found to be largely donor specific. T-cell clones expanding and contracting after mild COVID-19 in a couple of donors were tracked by longitudinal TCRalpha and TCRbeta repertoire sequencing. Two young, previously healthy adult volunteers, one female and one male, were included in the cohort. Study-wide conclusions, independent of this receptor: The second-wave clones that peaked on day 37 were not confirmed to be SARS-CoV-2 specific. Contracting CD4+ clones were located mainly in the CM and EM memory subsets, whereas CD8+ clones were found to be enriched in EMRA. Some responding clones were detected in pre-infection memory, which suggested that pre-existing cross-reactive memory T cells had joined the SARS-CoV-2 response. Only a couple of mild cases were covered in the study, and larger cohorts including severe cases with pre-infection samples were considered necessary. Clones that contracted from day 15 to 85 showed balanced CD4/CD8 phenotypes, whereas a second wave of clones that expanded from day 15 to 37 leaned towards CD4+.

The CDR3 measures 14 amino acids from cysteine to phenylalanine. Only the CDR3 DNA is retained, 42 bases long and in frame from the first base. V drops 3 bases and J drops 1 base, leaving 10 bases in between. CDR1 and CDR2 were assigned from the germline V gene (reference sequence) as SGHKS and YYEKEE. Ficoll-Paque density gradient centrifugation was the method used to isolate PBMCs. Sequencer: Illumina NovaSeq 6000. cDNA libraries for TCRalpha and TCRbeta were prepared by 5'RACE using constant-segment primers, with sample barcodes and unique molecular identifiers added. RNA was extracted from every sample with Trizol reagent. Library amplification was performed in two PCR steps, and a second sample barcode and Illumina TruSeq adapters were introduced in the second step. Sequencing of the libraries was done on an Illumina NovaSeq, producing 2 x 150 bp paired-end reads. On the authors' methods: Reads were demultiplexed and collapsed into UMI-guided consensus sequences with migec v1.2.7. Using mixcr v2.1.11, UMI consensuses were aligned to TRA and TRB V and J templates and then assembled into clonotypes. Clonotypes were classified as expanded or contracted when called significant by both edgeR and NoisET, with noise models trained on biological replicates. For edgeR calls, a false discovery rate-adjusted p below 0.01 and a log2 fold-change threshold of 1 were applied. PCA with hierarchical clustering of max-normalized trajectories of the 1000 most abundant clonotypes was used as exploratory dynamics analysis. The CD4 or CD8 phenotype of responding clones was assigned using the separately sequenced CD4+ and CD8+ repertoires. TCRdb handled the public reads itself, with Q25 trimming in fastp and clone calling in MiXCR, and kept productive beta chains. Each record represents a unique CDR3 protein, reported with the most common genes and DNA among its rows. TCRdb's processing, not the authors', yielded these V and J calls. The sample includes some 260,000 distinct CDR3 sequences, with around 15% observed a single time. The ten most abundant clones make up 3.5% to 4% of the sample.

Remarks on this clonotype: The clone's antigen remains unknown. Base qualities are not provided; no much larger clone lies one nucleotide away.

The V and J genes are TRBV5-5 and TRBJ1-1; a tentative D match to TRBD1 spans 6 bases. This TCR was recovered from a man in his late teens or twenties who had mild COVID-19 (a few samples of this study predate the infection). The sample titles of this study are shuffled in the database, so cell type and time point are left out; the donor was told from shared clones. Sequenced: PBMCs or a T cell subset sorted from them (not recorded which). The DNA is as follows: TGTGCCAGCAGCTCGTACAGGGAGAACACTGAAGCTTTCTTT. Translated, this is CASSSYRENTEAFF.